This note documents a single T cell receptor (beta chain) sequence. The antigen is unknown. This entry belongs to a study of T-cell memory formation after mild COVID-19. Study-level background: Largely donor-specific sequence clusters came from two donors. Study findings and constraints: Cross-reactive memory seemingly joined, as some responding clones were found in pre-infection memory. The study found contracting CD4+ clones mainly in CM and EM and contracting CD8+ clones in EMRA.

J lost 14 bases, V lost 0 bases, and 7 bases had no gene match. The length of the CDR3 is 13 residues. The germline gives CDR1 LGHNA, CDR2 YSLEER. A single record per CDR3 protein comes from TCRdb applying MiXCR to the 5' RACE reads. The data contain about 160,000 distinct CDR3 sequences, 25% to 40% of them seen just once; the ten biggest clones take up 12%. The specimen was PBMCs or a T cell subset sorted from them (not recorded which). The source is an adult woman who had mild COVID-19 (a few samples of this study predate the infection). Cell type and time point are not known. This chain connects TRBV4-3 to TRBJ2-1; 7 positions agree with TRBD2. CDR3 bases: TGCGCCAGCAGCCAAGATATGGGGCGGGAGAAGTTCTTC. Protein sequence: CASSQDMGREKFF.